This TCR beta chain was recorded in a study of blood T cell repertoires in COVID-19. Study as a whole: From the United States, Italy and Spain came samples of acute and convalescent COVID-19. The cDNA or gDNA used as material had been derived from T cells, B-cell-depleted T cells, or PBMCs.

CDR1 and CDR2 from the germline V gene are LNHDA and SQIVND (reference sequence). V shed 6 bases, J shed 8 bases, and the junction held 5 bases outside the gene matches. The CDR3 is made up of 13 amino acids. In the original workflow: Quantification of nucleated cells was approximated via reference gene primer amplification. The method was immunoSEQ multiplex PCR; TCRdb's version includes in-frame clones alone and lacks a portion of them. The DNA was the basis for D and trimming; V, J and clone size are from that table. Here the sample spans some 15,000 clones, about 91% being singletons. The TCR originated in a human donor in a cohort sampled during active COVID-19. Sequenced material: peripheral blood. This chain links TRBV19 with TRBJ2-1, with 9 bases fitting TRBD1. CDR3 sequence reads: CASRRTGEHEQFF. In DNA form, the CDR3 reads TGTGCCAGTAGACGGACAGGGGAGCATGAGCAGTTCTTC.